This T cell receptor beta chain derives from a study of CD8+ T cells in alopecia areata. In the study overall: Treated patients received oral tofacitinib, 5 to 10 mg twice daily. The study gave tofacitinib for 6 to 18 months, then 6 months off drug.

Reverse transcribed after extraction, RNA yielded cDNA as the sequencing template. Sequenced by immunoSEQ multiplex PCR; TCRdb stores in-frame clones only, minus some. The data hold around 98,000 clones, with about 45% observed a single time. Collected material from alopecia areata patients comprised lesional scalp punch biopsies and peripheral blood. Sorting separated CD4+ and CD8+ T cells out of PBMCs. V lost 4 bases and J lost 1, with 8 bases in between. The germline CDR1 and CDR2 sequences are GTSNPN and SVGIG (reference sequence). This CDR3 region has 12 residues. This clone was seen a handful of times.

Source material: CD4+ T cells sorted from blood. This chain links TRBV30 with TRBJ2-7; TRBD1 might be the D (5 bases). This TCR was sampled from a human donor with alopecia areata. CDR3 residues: CAWKTASYEQYF. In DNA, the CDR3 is TGTGCCTGGAAGACAGCGTCCTACGAGCAGTACTTC.